This TCR beta chain derives from a study of cytomegalovirus exposure and HLA in healthy donors. This clone came up a few times. What it recognizes is unknown. Use of 60 Vbeta and 13 Jbeta primers characterized the PCR. Assay used: immunoSEQ multiplex PCR; TCRdb lists only in-frame clones, some missing. The sample records 150,000 to 200,000 clones, under 80% being singletons. Study-wide results and caveats: In a later analysis, productive TCRs from donors in an Asian-associated ancestry cluster reportedly carried fewer N-insertions than the cohort mean.

CDR1 SGHRS and CDR2 YFSETQ come from the germline V gene. V shed 0 bases and J shed 7 bases, with 10 bases lying between them. The CDR3 is 14 amino acids. This rearrangement joins TRBV5-1 to TRBJ1-4; weak D call: TRBD1 (6 bases). The source material was PBMCs. This TCR was recovered from a female donor in good health and CMV-seronegative. The CDR3 here is CASSLEGVGEKLFF. Here the CDR3 DNA reads TGCGCCAGCAGCTTGGAGGGGGTTGGTGAAAAACTGTTTTTT.